A single sample is the source of the 27 T cell receptor beta chains below, sequenced in a study of shared clonotypes between healthy human individuals. Using immunoSEQ multiplex PCR, the repertoire was profiled, and TCRdb retains in-frame clones only, with some absent. The sample has 90,000 to 150,000 clones, about 71% seen once. What was sequenced was memory CD8+ T cells sorted from blood. Subset: CD45RO+ cells pooled with CCR7-negative TemRA cells. These receptors came from a woman aged 30 to 39 in good health.

This chain uses TRBV2 with TRBJ2-7; 8 bases fit TRBD1. Unmatched junction bases numbered 9, after V lost 6 bases and J lost 2 bases. CDR1 is SNHLY, CDR2 FYNNEI, per germline. The CDR3 spans 15 residues. The CDR3 sequence: CASRAGTGGTYEQYF. CDR3 coding DNA: TGTGCCAGCAGGGCCGGGACAGGTGGGACCTACGAGCAGTACTTC.

The chain joins TRBV4-1 to TRBJ1-1, with D perhaps matching TRBD1 (6 bases). Germline V lookup: CDR1 MGHRA, CDR2 YSYEKL. V was cut by 4 bases and J by 11 bases, with 20 bases left in between. The CDR3 consists of 14 residues. CDR3 protein: CASSPRVGGSDAFF. DNA for the CDR3: TGCGCCAGCAGCCCCCGAGTAGGGGGGTCAGACGCTTTCTTT.

This clone came up a few times. J is TRBJ1-1 and V is TRBV13; D is unresolved. The CDR3 covers 14 residues. Germline loops: CDR1 PRHDT, CDR2 FYEKMQ (reference sequence). V was trimmed by 7 bases and J by 8 bases, leaving 20 bases between them. The chain's CDR3 is CASTPPRLAAEAFF. Written as DNA, the CDR3 is TGTGCCAGCACCCCACCTCGCTTGGCAGCAGAAGCTTTCTTT.

This clone has at least ten counts. The V call is TRBV6-6, the J call TRBJ2-2, with 10 bases that match TRBD2. Germline V gives CDR1 MNHNY, CDR2 SVGAGI (reference sequence). The CDR3 runs 15 residues. Germline trimming cut 2 bases from V and 3 bases from J; bases unmatched to any gene: 0. The CDR3 coding sequence is TGTGCCAGCAGTTACGGGACTAGCGACACCGGGGAGCTGTTTTTT. It encodes CASSYGTSDTGELFF.

The J gene is TRBJ2-1, the V gene TRBV28, with 10 bases that match TRBD2. The V gene end was trimmed by 6 bases and the J gene end by 6 bases; junction bases not matched to a gene: 5. Germline CDR1 MDHEN, CDR2 SYDVKM. The CDR3 contains 14 residues. The CDR3 protein is CASSGSGRVNEQFF. CDR3 nucleotide sequence: TGTGCCAGCAGCGGAAGCGGGAGGGTCAATGAGCAGTTCTTC.

The chain is built from TRBV28 and TRBJ1-5, with D unresolved. The germline V gene encodes CDR1 MDHEN and CDR2 SYDVKM. The CDR3 consists of 14 residues. Trimming left V 3 bases short and J 6 bases short, with 12 bases between. The CDR3 is CASSFSRPGQPQHF. DNA of the CDR3: TGTGCCAGCAGTTTTTCGCGGCCCGGTCAGCCCCAGCATTTT.

Comments on this clone: The sample holds other DNA sequences that translate to the same CDR3. V and J are TRBV27 and TRBJ2-1, with a weak D call TRBD1 (5 bases). V lost 3 bases, J lost 1 base, and 7 bases lay in between. CDR1 is MNHEY, CDR2 SMNVEV, per germline (reference sequence). There are 14 residues in the CDR3. The CDR3 sequence: CASSFSGSYNEQFF. CDR3 bases: TGTGCCAGCAGTTTTTCAGGGTCCTACAATGAGCAGTTCTTC.

The chain has TRBV5-1 and TRBJ2-3, with 9 bases that match TRBD1. V lost 3 bases, J lost 1 base, and 6 bases stayed unmatched. Germline CDR1 is SGHRS and CDR2 is YFSETQ. The CDR3 has 16 amino acids. This CDR3 reads CASSWRRTGGTDTQYF. CDR3 nucleotides: TGCGCCAGCAGCTGGCGAAGGACAGGGGGCACAGATACGCAGTATTTT.

The CDR3 nucleotides are TGTGCCAGTTCCCACATCAAGCCCGGGGAGCTGTTTTTT. Protein product: CASSHIKPGELFF. The V gene is TRBV19, the J gene TRBJ2-2; D ambiguous. The CDR3 loop spans 13 amino acids. The germline V and J ends were trimmed by 8 bases and 6 bases, with 13 bases remaining between them. Germline lookup yields CDR1 LNHDA and CDR2 SQIVND (reference sequence).

V and J are TRBV29-1 and TRBJ2-5; tentatively, D is TRBD1 or TRBD2 (6 bases each). The J call may not be correct, given that the DNA end is closer to TRBJ2-7. The CDR3 sequence is 16 residues long. The germline V gene has CDR1 SQVTM and CDR2 ANQGSEA. CDR3 region: CSVTTPEGWGQREQYF. The CDR3 DNA follows: TGCAGCGTTACTACCCCGGAGGGGTGGGGGCAACGCGAGCAGTACTTC.

The chain recombines TRBV7-6 with TRBJ2-7; D is undetermined. The CDR3 is made up of 12 amino acids. Germline CDR1 SGHVS, CDR2 FNYEAQ. Trimming removed 4 bases from V and 2 bases from J, with 6 bases in between. CDR3 protein: CASSYIPYEQYF. The CDR3 DNA is TGTGCCAGCAGCTACATACCCTACGAGCAGTACTTC.

This clone was seen many times. The chain combines TRBV9 with TRBJ2-4; TRBD2 matches 7 bases. This CDR3 comprises 14 residues. The germline V gene encodes CDR1 SGDLS and CDR2 YYNGEE. Germline trimming cut 0 bases from V and 8 bases from J; bases unmatched to any gene: 5. CDR3 protein: CASSVGGGSDIQYF. CDR3 DNA: TGTGCCAGCAGCGTAGGTGGCGGGAGTGACATTCAGTACTTC.

CDR3 in amino acids: CASANRGITEAFF. The CDR3 DNA sequence: TGTGCCAGTGCAAACAGGGGTATCACTGAAGCTTTCTTT. V usage is TRBV19 and J usage is TRBJ1-1, with TRBD1 identical over 7 bases. The CDR3 is 13 residues long. The germline V gene has CDR1 LNHDA and CDR2 SQIVND (reference sequence). The trim removed 8 bases at V and 4 bases at J, leaving 7 bases unmatched.

The chain carries TRBV6-1 and TRBJ1-2, with TRBD1 identical over 8 bases. Germline values: CDR1 MNHNS, CDR2 SASEGT. J was trimmed by 4 bases and V by 6 bases; bases with no gene match: 7. The CDR3 runs to 14 residues. CDR3 amino acids: CASSRTGTPYGYTF. CDR3 sequence (DNA): TGTGCCAGCAGCAGGACAGGGACCCCCTATGGCTACACCTTC.

The chain carries TRBV7-2 and TRBJ1-2; D gene unclear. Deletions cut 6 bases from V and 5 bases from J, with 19 bases between. This CDR3 has 15 residues. Germline V CDR1 and CDR2: SGHTA, FQGNSA. This chain's CDR3 is CASRANLAVGYGYTF. The CDR3 nucleotides read TGTGCCAGCAGAGCAAACCTGGCAGTTGGGTATGGCTACACCTTC.

The rearrangement joins TRBV19 to TRBJ2-5; D unresolved. Germline V gene lookup returns CDR1 LNHDA and CDR2 SQIVND (reference sequence). V lost 1 base to trimming and J lost 3 bases, with 9 bases between them. This CDR3 spans 14 amino acids. The chain's CDR3 is CASSIVGYKETQYF. The CDR3 DNA is TGTGCCAGTAGTATAGTTGGTTACAAAGAGACCCAGTACTTC.

In this sample, this clone turned up many times. CDR3 residues: CASSESGQVGDRNEQFF. In nucleotides, the CDR3 is TGTGCCAGCAGTGAATCAGGACAGGTCGGGGATAGGAATGAGCAGTTCTTC. The rearrangement links TRBV25-1 to TRBJ2-1; 7 nucleotides align to TRBD1. V was clipped by 1 base and J by 7 bases; unmatched bases: 13. Germline loops: CDR1 MGHDK, CDR2 SYGVNS. This CDR3 spans 17 amino acids.

This clone was recorded once. This chain links TRBV5-1 with TRBJ1-1, with D perhaps TRBD1 (5 bases). This CDR3 spans 11 amino acids. Germline V gives CDR1 SGHRS, CDR2 YFSETQ. V gave up 5 bases and J gave up 6 bases, with 8 bases separating them. The CDR3 DNA reads TGCGCCAGCAGAAGAGGGGCTGAAGCTTTCTTT. Translation gives CASRRGAEAFF.

Here the CDR3 reads CASKASGSRDTQYF. CDR3 DNA: TGTGCCAGCAAGGCTAGCGGGAGTCGTGATACGCAGTATTTT. The chain carries TRBV2 and TRBJ2-3; 10 bases line up with TRBD2. Losses at the gene ends were 7 bases for V and 6 bases for J; bases not matched to a gene: 7. CDR3 length: 14 amino acids. Germline lookup yields CDR1 SNHLY and CDR2 FYNNEI.

The CDR3 is CASSLLYLSGVYLERYEQYF. CDR3 bases: TGTGCCAGCAGCTTATTGTACCTGTCGGGAGTCTACCTTGAAAGGTACGAGCAGTACTTC. The chain combines TRBV7-8 with TRBJ2-7, with a tentative D call TRBD2 (6 bases). The CDR3 length is 20 residues. Deletions cut 2 bases from V and 4 bases from J, with 30 bases between. The V gene's germline CDR1 is SGHVS and CDR2 FQNEAQ.

This clone was detected only a few times. This rearrangement joins TRBV6-1 to TRBJ2-2; D not certain. Germline V gene sequence: CDR1 MNHNS, CDR2 SASEGT. The CDR3 covers 14 residues. V lost 8 bases, J lost 3 bases, and 13 bases lay in between. CDR3 residues: CASGVGSDTGELFF. The CDR3 nucleotides read TGTGCCAGCGGTGTCGGGTCGGACACCGGGGAGCTGTTTTTT.

The genes are TRBV27 and TRBJ2-7; D is possibly TRBD2 (6 bases). V was pared by 1 base and J by 0 bases, with 16 bases between. Germline CDR1 and CDR2: MNHEY and SMNVEV (reference sequence). This CDR3 region has 17 residues. The CDR3 region is CASSLWSGTPPSYEQYF. In DNA form, the CDR3 reads TGTGCCAGCAGTTTATGGTCCGGGACTCCACCCTCCTACGAGCAGTACTTC.

A single count supports this clone. This chain links TRBV4-1 with TRBJ2-1; 7 bases align to TRBD2. CDR3 length: 16 amino acids. CDR1 and CDR2 (germline): MGHRA, YSYEKL. Trimming removed 0 bases from V and 13 bases from J; junction bases left unmatched: 15. This chain's CDR3 is CASSQEPAGRSGKQFF. CDR3 DNA sequence: TGCGCCAGCAGCCAAGAACCAGCGGGGCGGAGCGGTAAACAGTTCTTC.

Turning to this clone: A far larger clone is only one base removed, so a read error is likely. The sample has other DNA sequences that encode this CDR3 too. The chain carries TRBV6-6 and TRBJ2-2, with D perhaps TRBD2 (5 bases). The CDR3 contains 16 residues. The germline V and J ends were trimmed by 1 base and 2 bases, with 11 bases remaining between them. Per germline, CDR1 MNHNY and CDR2 SVGAGI (reference sequence). The CDR3, as DNA: TGTGCCAGCAGTTACTTGCTAGCAGGAAACACCGGGGAGCTGTTTTTT. This codes for CASSYLLAGNTGELFF.

This clone was counted between two and nine times. J is TRBJ2-5 and V is TRBV5-4, with D uncertain. Germline V gene sequence: CDR1 SGHNT, CDR2 YYREEE (reference sequence). The CDR3 sequence is 13 residues long. V dropped 4 bases and J dropped 1 base, with 8 bases sitting between them. The CDR3 nucleotides read TGTGCCAGCAGCGAAGAGAGCCAAGAGACCCAGTACTTC. Encoded protein: CASSEESQETQYF.

This clone was observed a single time. The V gene is TRBV20-1, the J gene TRBJ2-7; 7 nucleotides agree with TRBD1. Germline V gene data show CDR1 as DFQATT and CDR2 as SNEGSKA (reference sequence). The CDR3 has 11 amino acids. V was clipped by 7 bases and J by 3 bases; unmatched bases: 3. The CDR3: CSGGTVYEQYF. CDR3 nucleotide sequence: TGCAGTGGGGGGACAGTCTACGAGCAGTACTTC.

In the case of this clone: Given a far larger clone just one base away, this is likely a sequencing read error. The identical CDR3 is also encoded by other nucleotide sequences in the sample. This sequence joins TRBV28 and TRBJ2-7; D gene unclear. From germline, CDR1 is MDHEN and CDR2 SYDVKM. This CDR3 has 11 amino acids. The ends were cut back, 3 bases at V and 6 bases at J, with 6 bases in the middle. The CDR3 here is CASSFSSEQYF. CDR3 nucleotide sequence: TGTGCCAGCAGTTTCTCGAGCGAGCAGTACTTC.